This T cell receptor beta chain was identified during a study of T cells in Graves' hyperthyroidism and ophthalmopathy. No ophthalmopathy progression within 18 months constituted stable Graves' hyperthyroidism. RNA transcripts were the template for amplifying TCR beta CDR3 regions. Initially, a first-round RT-PCR of the TCR CDR3 employed the HTBI primer set. TCRdb independently ran MiXCR on the multiplex PCR reads; one entry per CDR3 protein. The sample consists of 210,000 or so distinct CDR3 sequences, more than 15% of them appearing once. Per the germline V gene, CDR1 is SQVTM and CDR2 is ANQGSEA. The trim removed 5 bases at V and 0 bases at J, leaving 3 bases unmatched. The CDR3 is 15 amino acids. A remark on this clonotype: Its antigen is currently unknown.

Study findings and constraints: Among thyroid clonotypes expanded above 0.001, most also appeared in blood.

This receptor was taken from a man over 45 with Graves' hyperthyroidism. Sequenced input: blood. V usage is TRBV29-1 and J usage is TRBJ2-4; 11 bases are a match to TRBD2. This chain's CDR3 is CSVTTSGVAKNIQYF. CDR3 bases: TGCAGCGTTACGACTAGCGGGGTAGCCAAAAACATTCAGTACTTC.